Listed below are T cell receptor beta chains from one sample, sequenced in a study of T cell responses to AZD1222 COVID-19 vaccine. The protocol was immunoSEQ multiplex PCR, while the TCRdb copy is restricted to in-frame clones and leaves out a portion. The sample lists some 180,000 clones, over 80% occurring once. Specimen: peripheral blood, collected on day 0 of AZD1222 vaccination. These receptor sequences come from an adult in good health. The CDR3 runs from the conserved cysteine through the conserved F or W. Fields, in order: CDR3 protein, CDR3 DNA, clone size, V gene, D gene, J gene. D genes are given only for firm matches. The size of a clone is reported for some rows only, either as once, few or many, or as a class for expanded clones.

CASSFGDRVSTEAFF | TGTGCCAGCAGCTTTGGGGACAGGGTGAGCACTGAAGCTTTCTTT | - | TRBV11-3 | TRBD1 | TRBJ1-1
CASLKDSNTGELFF | TGTGCCAGCCTTAAGGACTCGAACACCGGGGAGCTGTTTTTT | - | TRBV18 | - | TRBJ2-2
CASSHRVRTGELFF | TGCGCCAGCAGCCACAGGGTGCGGACCGGGGAGCTGTTTTTT | once | TRBV5-1 | - | TRBJ2-2
CASSLARGLAGDNEQFF | TGTGCCAGCAGCTTAGCGAGGGGACTAGCGGGGGACAATGAGCAGTTCTTC | - | TRBV11-1 | TRBD2 | TRBJ2-1
CASSRVGGAEAFF | TGTGCCAGCAGCCGGGTAGGCGGGGCTGAAGCTTTCTTT | - | TRBV3-1/TRBV3-2 | - | TRBJ1-1
CAITGTGRMNTEAFF | TGTGCCATTACCGGGACAGGTCGCATGAACACTGAAGCTTTCTTT | - | TRBV10-3 | TRBD1 | TRBJ1-1
CASSSRTSGRAREETQYF | TGTGCCAGCAGCTCCCGGACTAGCGGGAGGGCCAGGGAAGAGACCCAGTACTTC | once | TRBV7-6 | TRBD2 | TRBJ2-5
CASRPGLAGNEQFF | TGTGCCAGCAGACCGGGACTAGCGGGGAATGAGCAGTTCTTC | - | TRBV6-4 | TRBD2 | TRBJ2-1
CGLAGDTEQFF | TGCGGTTTAGCGGGAGATACTGAGCAGTTCTTC | once | TRBV20-1 | TRBD2 | TRBJ2-1
CASSSILGLDTDTQYF | TGTGCCAGCAGTTCGATACTAGGATTGGACACAGATACGCAGTATTTT | - | TRBV28 | - | TRBJ2-3
CASSQEKYSANTGELFF | TGTGCCAGCAGCCAAGAAAAATACAGTGCGAACACCGGGGAGCTGTTTTTT | - | TRBV4-2 | - | TRBJ2-2
CASSPDGLALRKGFNEQFF | TGTGCCAGCAGCCCAGACGGACTAGCACTGAGAAAGGGGTTCAATGAGCAGTTCTTC | - | TRBV7-9 | TRBD2 | TRBJ2-1
CASIRGIAANTEAFF | TGTGCCAGTATTCGGGGGATCGCAGCGAACACTGAAGCTTTCTTT | - | TRBV19 | - | TRBJ1-1
CASSLGDRKNQPQHF | TGTGCCAGCAGCTTAGGGGACAGGAAAAATCAGCCCCAGCATTTT | - | TRBV7-2 | TRBD1 | TRBJ1-5
CASSQEDRGGYGYTF | TGTGCCAGCAGCCAAGAGGACAGGGGGGGCTATGGCTACACCTTC | - | TRBV4-2 | TRBD1 | TRBJ1-2
CASSVTVGVDEQFF | TGTGCCAGCAGCGTAACCGTCGGGGTCGATGAGCAGTTCTTC | - | TRBV5-5 | - | TRBJ2-1
CASSPRNEAFF | TGTGCCAGCAGCCCCCGGAATGAAGCTTTCTTT | - | TRBV28 | - | TRBJ1-1
CASSTYRQGNYGYTF | TGTGCCAGTAGTACTTATAGACAGGGCAACTATGGCTACACCTTC | - | TRBV19 | TRBD1 | TRBJ1-2
CASSSRLISYNEQFF | TGTGCCAGCAGTTCTCGACTCATCTCCTACAATGAGCAGTTCTTC | - | TRBV27 | - | TRBJ2-1
CAIRARDRGEAFF | TGTGCCATCAGGGCCCGGGACAGGGGAGAAGCTTTCTTT | few | TRBV10-3 | TRBD1 | TRBJ1-1
CASSGSSNYGYTF | TGTGCCAGCAGCGGAAGCAGCAACTATGGCTACACCTTC | - | TRBV7-9 | - | TRBJ1-2
CASSLEGTQYF | TGCGCCAGCAGCTTGGAAGGTACGCAGTATTTT | once | TRBV5-1 | - | TRBJ2-3
CASSLGTPQETQYF | TGTGCCAGCAGCTTGGGGACCCCCCAAGAGACCCAGTACTTC | - | TRBV5-6 | - | TRBJ2-5
CATSEGGDYGYTF | TGTGCCACCTCGGAGGGGGGAGACTATGGCTACACCTTC | - | TRBV12-3/TRBV12-4 | - | TRBJ1-2
CASSLGPRSSYNEQFF | TGTGCCAGCAGCTTAGGGCCCAGGAGCTCCTACAATGAGCAGTTCTTC | - | TRBV7-6 | - | TRBJ2-1
CAGGGNLLNTQYF | TGTGCCGGTGGCGGGAACCTCTTGAATACGCAGTATTTT | - | TRBV7-2 | - | TRBJ2-3
CASSPGTGTNTEAFF | TGTGCCAGCAGCCCGGGGACAGGGACGAACACTGAAGCTTTCTTT | once | TRBV7-7 | TRBD1 | TRBJ1-1
CASSLQQGNTEAFF | TGTGCCAGCAGCCTCCAACAGGGGAACACTGAAGCTTTCTTT | - | TRBV3-1/TRBV3-2 | - | TRBJ1-1
CASSPGASYNSPLHF | TGTGCCAGCAGTCCCGGTGCCTCCTATAATTCACCCCTCCACTTT | few | TRBV28 | - | TRBJ1-6
CASRNRGGHEQYF | TGTGCCAGCAGGAACAGGGGAGGCCACGAGCAGTACTTC | - | TRBV2 | - | TRBJ2-7
CASSGGQGANNEQFF | TGTGCCAGCAGCGGAGGACAGGGGGCCAACAATGAGCAGTTCTTC | - | TRBV5-4 | TRBD1 | TRBJ2-1
CASSGSWGRDDYGYTF | TGTGCCAGCAGTGGCTCCTGGGGAAGGGACGACTATGGCTACACCTTC | few | TRBV6-1 | - | TRBJ1-2
CASSVVGTGELFF | TGTGCCAGCAGCGTAGTTGGGACCGGGGAGCTGTTTTTT | - | TRBV9 | - | TRBJ2-2
CAISDEPGETQYF | TGTGCCATCAGTGACGAGCCTGGAGAGACCCAGTACTTC | - | TRBV10-3 | - | TRBJ2-5
CASSVATHENTEAFF | TGTGCCAGCAGCGTAGCTACCCACGAGAACACTGAAGCTTTCTTT | many | TRBV9 | - | TRBJ1-1
CASFSGNSYEQYF | TGCGCCAGTTTTAGCGGGAACTCCTACGAGCAGTACTTC | - | TRBV23-1 | TRBD2 | TRBJ2-7
CASSLQEQETQYF | TGTGCCAGCAGTTTACAAGAGCAAGAGACCCAGTACTTC | - | TRBV12-3/TRBV12-4 | - | TRBJ2-5
CASSPARGREGEAFF | TGTGCCAGCAGCCCAGCGAGGGGGAGAGAGGGTGAAGCTTTCTTT | - | TRBV3-1/TRBV3-2 | - | TRBJ1-1
CASSFGGSSGNTIYF | TGTGCCAGCAGTTTTGGGGGGAGCTCTGGAAACACCATATATTTT | - | TRBV28 | - | TRBJ1-3
CASSSRDRSSGNTIYF | TGTGCCAGTAGTTCCCGGGACAGAAGCTCTGGAAACACCATATATTTT | few | TRBV19 | TRBD1 | TRBJ1-3
CATSRAQGGYTF | TGTGCCACCAGCAGGGCTCAAGGTGGCTACACCTTC | - | TRBV15 | - | TRBJ1-2
CASSVQVTYNSPLHF | TGTGCCAGCAGCGTACAGGTTACCTATAATTCACCCCTCCACTTT | - | TRBV7-2 | - | TRBJ1-6
CASSYSIEDYNEQFF | TGTGCCAGCAGTTACTCCATCGAGGACTACAATGAGCAGTTCTTC | - | TRBV6-2/TRBV6-3 | - | TRBJ2-1
CAIRSGSTGNTIYF | TGTGCCATCAGATCCGGCAGTACTGGAAACACCATATATTTT | - | TRBV10-3 | - | TRBJ1-3
CASSLGVWYEQYF | TGTGCCAGCAGCTTAGGGGTGTGGTACGAGCAGTACTTC | - | TRBV11-2 | - | TRBJ2-7
CASSYIDRFYTGELFF | TGTGCCAGCAGCTACATCGACAGGTTCTACACCGGGGAGCTGTTTTTT | - | TRBV11-3 | - | TRBJ2-2
CATSKGGGGTGVCSSYNSPLHF | TGTGCCACCAGCAAAGGGGGCGGCGGGACAGGGGTTTGTTCGTCCTATAATTCACCCCTCCACTTT | - | TRBV15 | TRBD1 | TRBJ1-6
CATSRDSGPHNEQFF | TGTGCCACCAGCAGAGACAGCGGACCTCACAATGAGCAGTTCTTC | - | TRBV15 | - | TRBJ2-1
CASSVDGSDGNEQFF | TGTGCCAGCAGCGTAGACGGTTCGGATGGGAATGAGCAGTTCTTC | - | TRBV9 | - | TRBJ2-1
CASRADPGFGTEAFF | TGTGCCAGCAGAGCGGACCCCGGATTTGGCACTGAAGCTTTCTTT | - | TRBV2 | - | TRBJ1-1
CASSLGGRRRSNYGYTF | TGTGCCAGCAGCTTAGGGGGCAGGAGGAGGTCTAACTATGGCTACACCTTC | - | TRBV5-6 | TRBD1 | TRBJ1-2
CASSISLNEQFF | TGTGCCAGCAGCATCAGCCTGAATGAGCAGTTCTTC | - | TRBV5-4 | - | TRBJ2-1
CASSLADHTGELFF | TGCGCCAGCAGCTTGGCAGACCACACCGGGGAGCTGTTTTTT | - | TRBV5-1 | - | TRBJ2-2
CASSQDLGESYGYTF | TGCGCCAGCAGCCAAGATCTGGGGGAAAGCTATGGCTACACCTTC | - | TRBV4-3 | - | TRBJ1-2
CASSGPGYTF | TGTGCCAGCAGTGGTCCCGGCTACACCTTC | - | TRBV6-2/TRBV6-3 | - | TRBJ1-2